This TCR beta chain was profiled in a study of Ad26.COV2.S vaccination and SARS-CoV-2 variants. As for the study in general: Intramuscularly, Ad26.COV2.S was given either once or twice, 56 days apart. Study observations and caveats: The placebo group had lower spike-specific TCR breadth than the vaccine recipients did.

This clone was detected only a few times. Antigen: not known. Libraries were prepared by immunoSEQ multiplex PCR; TCRdb keeps only in-frame clonotypes and omits some of them. The data show under 400,000 clones, around 87% seen once. Treatment noted: 15 to 20 received Ad26.COV2.S at low or high dose, single or two shots; 5 received placebo; per-sample allocation not given. Day 63 following the first vaccine or placebo injection was when the samples were taken. This receptor was obtained from a person aged 18-60 years who received the Ad26.COV2.S COVID-19 vaccine or a placebo. This specimen consisted of peripheral blood, obtained in a trial of Ad26.COV2.S vaccine versus placebo.

DNA of the CDR3: TGTGCCAGTAGTATAGTAGGCGATCCGGGGGATGGCTACACCTTC. It codes for CASSIVGDPGDGYTF. This chain links TRBV19 with TRBJ1-2, with D maybe TRBD1 (5 bases). This CDR3 comprises 15 residues. Germline V gives CDR1 LNHDA, CDR2 SQIVND (reference sequence). V gave up 1 base and J gave up 6 bases, with 15 bases separating them.